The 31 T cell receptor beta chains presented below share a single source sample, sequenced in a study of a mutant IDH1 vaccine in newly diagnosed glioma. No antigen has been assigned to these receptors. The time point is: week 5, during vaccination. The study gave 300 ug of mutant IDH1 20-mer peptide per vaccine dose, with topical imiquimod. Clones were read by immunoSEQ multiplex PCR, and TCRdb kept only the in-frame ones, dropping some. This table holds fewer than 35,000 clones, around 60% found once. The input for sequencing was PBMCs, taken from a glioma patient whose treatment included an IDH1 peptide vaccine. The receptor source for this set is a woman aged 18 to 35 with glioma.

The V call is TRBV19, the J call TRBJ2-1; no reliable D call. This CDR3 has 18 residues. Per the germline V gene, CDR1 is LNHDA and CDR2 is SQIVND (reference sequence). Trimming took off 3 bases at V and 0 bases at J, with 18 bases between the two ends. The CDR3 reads CASSIGRMTLSSYNEQFF. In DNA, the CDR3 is TGTGCCAGTAGTATTGGTCGGATGACGCTCAGCTCCTACAATGAGCAGTTCTTC.

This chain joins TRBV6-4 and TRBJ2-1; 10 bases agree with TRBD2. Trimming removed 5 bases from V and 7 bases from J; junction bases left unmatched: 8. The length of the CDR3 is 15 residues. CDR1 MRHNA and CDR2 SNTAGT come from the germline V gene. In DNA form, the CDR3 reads TGTGCCAGCAGTTTCATAGCGGGAGGTAATAATGAGCAGTTCTTC. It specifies CASSFIAGGNNEQFF.

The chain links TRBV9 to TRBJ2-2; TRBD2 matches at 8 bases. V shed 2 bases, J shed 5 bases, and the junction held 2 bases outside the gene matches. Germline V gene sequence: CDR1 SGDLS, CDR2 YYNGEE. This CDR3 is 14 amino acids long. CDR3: CASSVGGGTGELFF. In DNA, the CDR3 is TGTGCCAGCAGCGTCGGGGGGGGGACCGGGGAGCTGTTTTTT.

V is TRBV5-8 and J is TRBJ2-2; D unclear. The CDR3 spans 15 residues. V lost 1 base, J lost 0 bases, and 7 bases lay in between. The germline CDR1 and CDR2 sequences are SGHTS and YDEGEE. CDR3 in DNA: TGTGCCAGCAGCTTGAGACTTACGAACACCGGGGAGCTGTTTTTT. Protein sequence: CASSLRLTNTGELFF.

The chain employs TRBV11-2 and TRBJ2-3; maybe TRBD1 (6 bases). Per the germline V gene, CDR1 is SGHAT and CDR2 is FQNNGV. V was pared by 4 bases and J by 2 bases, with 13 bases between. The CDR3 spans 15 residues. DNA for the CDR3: TGTGCCAGCAGCTCGCAGGGGCCATCCACAGATACGCAGTATTTT. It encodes CASSSQGPSTDTQYF.

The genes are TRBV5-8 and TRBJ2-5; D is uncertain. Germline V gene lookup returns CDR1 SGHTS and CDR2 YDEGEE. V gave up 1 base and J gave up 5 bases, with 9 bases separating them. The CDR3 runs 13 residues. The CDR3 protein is CASSLILLETQYF. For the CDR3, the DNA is TGTGCCAGCAGCTTGATACTCTTGGAGACCCAGTACTTC.

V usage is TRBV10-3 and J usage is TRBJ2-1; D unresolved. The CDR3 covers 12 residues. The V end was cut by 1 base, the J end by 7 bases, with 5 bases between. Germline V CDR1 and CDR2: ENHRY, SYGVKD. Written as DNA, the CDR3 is TGTGCCATCAGTGAGTACTCTAATGAGCAGTTCTTC. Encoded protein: CAISEYSNEQFF.

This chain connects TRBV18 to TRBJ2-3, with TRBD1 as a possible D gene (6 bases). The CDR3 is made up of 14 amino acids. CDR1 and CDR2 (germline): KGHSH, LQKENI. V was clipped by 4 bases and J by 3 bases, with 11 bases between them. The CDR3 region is CASSQIGQTDTQYF. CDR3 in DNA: TGTGCCAGCTCACAAATTGGACAGACAGATACGCAGTATTTT. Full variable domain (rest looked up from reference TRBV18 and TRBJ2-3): NAGVMQNPRHLVRRRGQEARLRCSPMKGHSHVYWYRQLPEEGLKFMVYLQKENIIDESGMPKERFSAEFPKEGPSILRIQQVVRGDSAAYFCASSQIGQTDTQYFGPGTRLTVL.

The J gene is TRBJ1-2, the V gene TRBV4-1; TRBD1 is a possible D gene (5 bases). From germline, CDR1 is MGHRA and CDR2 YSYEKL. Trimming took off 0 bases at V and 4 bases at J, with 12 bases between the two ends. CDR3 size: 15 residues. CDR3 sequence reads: CASSQDEGAAYGYTF. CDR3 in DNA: TGCGCCAGCAGCCAAGATGAAGGGGCGGCCTATGGCTACACCTTC.

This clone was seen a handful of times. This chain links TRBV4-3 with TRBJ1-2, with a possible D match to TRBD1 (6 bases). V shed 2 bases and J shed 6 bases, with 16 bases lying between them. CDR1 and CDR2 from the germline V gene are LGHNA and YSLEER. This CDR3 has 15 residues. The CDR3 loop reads CASSQSRGGLDGYTF. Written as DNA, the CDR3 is TGCGCCAGCAGCCAATCCAGGGGAGGGTTGGATGGCTACACCTTC.

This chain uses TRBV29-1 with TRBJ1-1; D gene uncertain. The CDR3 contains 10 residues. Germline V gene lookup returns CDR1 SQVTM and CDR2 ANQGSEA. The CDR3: CSTTSSEAFF. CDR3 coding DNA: TGCAGTACCACCTCAAGTGAAGCTTTCTTT.

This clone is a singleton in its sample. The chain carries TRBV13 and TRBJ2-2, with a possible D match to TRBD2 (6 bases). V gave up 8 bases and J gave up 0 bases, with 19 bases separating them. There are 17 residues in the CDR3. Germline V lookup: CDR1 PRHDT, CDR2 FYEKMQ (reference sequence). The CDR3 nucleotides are TGTGCCAGCCGGACCCGGGGGTCAGCGGCGAACACCGGGGAGCTGTTTTTT. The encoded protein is CASRTRGSAANTGELFF. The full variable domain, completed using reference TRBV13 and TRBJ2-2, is AAGVIQSPRHLIKEKRETATLKCYPIPRHDTVYWYQQGPGQDPQFLISFYEKMQSDKGSIPDRFSAQQFSDYHSELNMSSLELGDSALYFCASRTRGSAANTGELFFGEGSRLTVL.

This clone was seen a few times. The CDR3 coding sequence is TGTGCCAGCAGTTTATCCCCGCGTCCCTACGAGCAGTACTTC. Its protein is CASSLSPRPYEQYF. The chain employs TRBV28 and TRBJ2-7; no clear D. V was clipped by 1 base and J by 2 bases, with 9 bases between them. Germline V lookup: CDR1 MDHEN, CDR2 SYDVKM. The CDR3 is 14 amino acids.

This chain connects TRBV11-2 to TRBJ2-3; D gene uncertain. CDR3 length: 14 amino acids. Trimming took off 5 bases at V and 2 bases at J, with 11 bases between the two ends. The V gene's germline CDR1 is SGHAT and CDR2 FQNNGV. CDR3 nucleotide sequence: TGTGCCAGCAGCCACGGCCAGCTCACAGATACGCAGTATTTT. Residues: CASSHGQLTDTQYF.

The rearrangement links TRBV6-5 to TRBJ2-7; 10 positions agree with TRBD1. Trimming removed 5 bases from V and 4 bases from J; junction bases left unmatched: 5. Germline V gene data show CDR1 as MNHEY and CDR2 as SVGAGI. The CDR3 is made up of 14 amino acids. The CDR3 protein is CASSLGQGKYEQYF. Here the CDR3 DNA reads TGTGCCAGCAGTCTGGGACAGGGGAAGTACGAGCAGTACTTC.

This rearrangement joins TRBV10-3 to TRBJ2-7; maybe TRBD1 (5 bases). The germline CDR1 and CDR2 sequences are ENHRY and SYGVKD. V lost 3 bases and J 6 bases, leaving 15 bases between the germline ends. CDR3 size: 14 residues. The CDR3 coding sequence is TGTGCCATCAGTGATCCGGTCAGGGCCCCCGAGCAGTACTTC. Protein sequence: CAISDPVRAPEQYF.

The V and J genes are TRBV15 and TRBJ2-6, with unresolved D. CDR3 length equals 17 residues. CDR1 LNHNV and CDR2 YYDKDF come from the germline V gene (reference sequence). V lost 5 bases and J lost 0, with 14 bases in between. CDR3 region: CATSPQLGLSGANVLTF. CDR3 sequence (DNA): TGTGCCACCAGCCCCCAACTTGGCCTCTCTGGGGCCAACGTCCTGACTTTC.

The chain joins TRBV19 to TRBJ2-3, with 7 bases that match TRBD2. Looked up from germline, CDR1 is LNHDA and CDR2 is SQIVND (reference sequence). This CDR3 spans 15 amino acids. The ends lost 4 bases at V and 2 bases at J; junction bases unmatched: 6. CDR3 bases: TGTGCCAGTAGTAGGGGACTAAAACACACAGATACGCAGTATTTT. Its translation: CASSRGLKHTDTQYF.

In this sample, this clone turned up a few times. CDR3 DNA: TGTGCCACCAGCCGACCGTTAACCGGGGAGCTGTTTTTT. It yields the protein CATSRPLTGELFF. V is TRBV15 and J is TRBJ2-2; D is unclear. This CDR3 is built from 13 residues. Germline V gene data show CDR1 as LNHNV and CDR2 as YYDKDF (reference sequence). Trimming removed 5 bases at V and 5 bases at J, with 9 bases between.

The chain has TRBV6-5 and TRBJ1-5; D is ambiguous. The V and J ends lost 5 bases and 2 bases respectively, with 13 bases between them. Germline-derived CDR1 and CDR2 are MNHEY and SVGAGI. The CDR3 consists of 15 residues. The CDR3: CASSSQVAGNQPQHF. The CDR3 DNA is TGTGCCAGCAGTAGCCAGGTAGCGGGCAATCAGCCCCAGCATTTT.

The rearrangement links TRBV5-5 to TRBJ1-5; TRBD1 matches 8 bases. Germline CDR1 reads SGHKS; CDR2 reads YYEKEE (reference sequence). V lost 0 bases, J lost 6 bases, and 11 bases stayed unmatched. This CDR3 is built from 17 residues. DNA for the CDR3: TGTGCCAGCAGCTTGGTTCCCGGACAGGGTATTAGTCAGCCCCAGCATTTT. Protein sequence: CASSLVPGQGISQPQHF.

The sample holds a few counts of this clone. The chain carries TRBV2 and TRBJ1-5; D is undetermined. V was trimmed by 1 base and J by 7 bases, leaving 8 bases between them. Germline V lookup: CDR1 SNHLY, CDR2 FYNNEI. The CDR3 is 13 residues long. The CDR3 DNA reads TGTGCCAGCAGTGAAGGGGTAGGGCAGCCCCAGCATTTT. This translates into CASSEGVGQPQHF.

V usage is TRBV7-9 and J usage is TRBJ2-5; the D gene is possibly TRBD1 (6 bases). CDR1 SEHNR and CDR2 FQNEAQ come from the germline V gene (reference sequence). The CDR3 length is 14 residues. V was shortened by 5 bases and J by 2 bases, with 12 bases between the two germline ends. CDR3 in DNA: TGTGCCAGCAGCAAGGGACAAATACAAGAGACCCAGTACTTC. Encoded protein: CASSKGQIQETQYF.

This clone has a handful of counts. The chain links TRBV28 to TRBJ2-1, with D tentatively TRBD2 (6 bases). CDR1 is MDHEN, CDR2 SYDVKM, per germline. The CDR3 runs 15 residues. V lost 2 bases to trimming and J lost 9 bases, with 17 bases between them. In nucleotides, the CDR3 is TGTGCCAGCAGTTTAACGGGACTGTTTGGCGGTGAGCAGTTCTTC. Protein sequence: CASSLTGLFGGEQFF.

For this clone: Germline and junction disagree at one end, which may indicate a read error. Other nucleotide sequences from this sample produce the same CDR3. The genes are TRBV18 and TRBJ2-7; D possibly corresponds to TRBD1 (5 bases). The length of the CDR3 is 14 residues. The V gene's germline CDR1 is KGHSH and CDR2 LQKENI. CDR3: CASSPAGLSYEQYF. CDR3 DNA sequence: TGCGCCAGCTCACCGGCAGGGTTGTCCTACGAGCAGTACTTC.

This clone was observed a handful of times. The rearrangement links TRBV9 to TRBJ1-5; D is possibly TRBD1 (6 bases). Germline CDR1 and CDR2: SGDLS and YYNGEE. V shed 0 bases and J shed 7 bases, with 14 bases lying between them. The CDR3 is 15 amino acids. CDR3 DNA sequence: TGTGCCAGCAGCGTAGGCGGGCTGGGGGCCCAGCCCCAGCATTTT. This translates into CASSVGGLGAQPQHF.

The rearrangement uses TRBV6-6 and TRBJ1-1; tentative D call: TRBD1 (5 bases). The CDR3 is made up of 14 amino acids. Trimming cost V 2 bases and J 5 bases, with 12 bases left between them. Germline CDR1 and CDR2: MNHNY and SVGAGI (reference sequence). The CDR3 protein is CASSYLGGGTEAFF. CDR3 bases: TGTGCCAGCAGTTACCTCGGGGGGGGGACTGAAGCTTTCTTT.

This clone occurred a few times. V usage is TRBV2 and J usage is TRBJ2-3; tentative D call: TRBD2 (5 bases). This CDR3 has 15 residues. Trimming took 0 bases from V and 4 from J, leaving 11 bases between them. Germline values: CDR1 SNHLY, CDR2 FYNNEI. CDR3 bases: TGTGCCAGCAGTGAAGCGCTTGCGGGCCCAGATACGCAGTATTTT. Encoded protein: CASSEALAGPDTQYF. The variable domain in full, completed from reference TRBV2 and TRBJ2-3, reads EPEVTQTPSHQVTQMGQEVILRCVPISNHLYFYWYRQILGQKVEFLVSFYNNEISEKSEIFDDQFSVERPDGSNFTLKIRSTKLEDSAMYFCASSEALAGPDTQYFGPGTRLTVL.

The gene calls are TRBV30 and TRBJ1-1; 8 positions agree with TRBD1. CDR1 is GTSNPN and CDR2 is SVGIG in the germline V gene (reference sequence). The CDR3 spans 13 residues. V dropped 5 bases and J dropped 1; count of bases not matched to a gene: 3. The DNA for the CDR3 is TGTGCCTGGCGACAGGGGTCGAACACTGAAGCTTTCTTT. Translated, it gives CAWRQGSNTEAFF.

This CDR3 is CASSEFNVPDLGYTF. CDR3 nucleotide sequence: TGTGCCAGCAGTGAATTTAATGTGCCCGACCTTGGGTACACCTTC. V gene TRBV2 combines with J gene TRBJ1-2; no definite D call. Looked up from germline, CDR1 is SNHLY and CDR2 is FYNNEI. This CDR3 has 15 residues. Trimming left V 2 bases short and J 11 bases short, with 21 bases between.

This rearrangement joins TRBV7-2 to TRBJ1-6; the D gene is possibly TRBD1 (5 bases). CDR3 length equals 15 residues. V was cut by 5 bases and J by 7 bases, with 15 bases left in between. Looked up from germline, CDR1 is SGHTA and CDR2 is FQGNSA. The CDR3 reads CASSTRESRNSPLHF. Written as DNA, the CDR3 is TGTGCCAGCAGCACCAGGGAGTCGAGGAATTCACCCCTCCACTTT.